The clone carrying this T cell receptor beta chain was seen just once. TCRdb keeps only in-frame clones here, not all; method: immunoSEQ multiplex PCR. The table shows roughly 80,000 clones, with around 93% occurring only once. This record belongs to a study of T cell changes during pregnancy in multiple sclerosis. Germline V gene data show CDR1 as SGHDN and CDR2 as FVKESK. Between the trimmed V and J ends, which lost 4 bases and 0 bases, there was a span of 12 bases. This CDR3 region has 15 residues. The V and J genes are TRBV14 and TRBJ1-1; D remains unclear. Specimen: peripheral blood, collected in the second trimester of pregnancy. The receptor was derived from a female donor with multiple sclerosis, enrolled in a pregnancy study. CDR3 DNA: TGTGCCAGCAGCCCTGGGAGAGAAATGAACACTGAAGCTTTCTTT. Its translation: CASSPGREMNTEAFF.